This T cell receptor beta chain was recorded in a study of T cell changes during pregnancy in multiple sclerosis. This table comes from immunoSEQ multiplex PCR, and its TCRdb copy is limited to in-frame clones, with some not included. The sample lists some 40,000 clones, 90% to 95% occurring once. This CDR3 has 14 residues. V trimming: 4 bases; J trimming: 0 bases; junction bases outside the gene matches: 2. The germline V gene encodes CDR1 SGHRS and CDR2 YFSETQ. Material: CD4+ T cells from peripheral blood mononuclear cells, obtained in the third trimester of pregnancy. The rearrangement links TRBV5-1 to TRBJ2-7; 9 bases are a match to TRBD1. This TCR was recovered from a female donor in good health, enrolled as a control in a pregnancy study. DNA of the CDR3: TGCGCCAGCAGCACGACAGGGGGCTCCTACGAGCAGTACTTC. Translating it yields CASSTTGGSYEQYF.